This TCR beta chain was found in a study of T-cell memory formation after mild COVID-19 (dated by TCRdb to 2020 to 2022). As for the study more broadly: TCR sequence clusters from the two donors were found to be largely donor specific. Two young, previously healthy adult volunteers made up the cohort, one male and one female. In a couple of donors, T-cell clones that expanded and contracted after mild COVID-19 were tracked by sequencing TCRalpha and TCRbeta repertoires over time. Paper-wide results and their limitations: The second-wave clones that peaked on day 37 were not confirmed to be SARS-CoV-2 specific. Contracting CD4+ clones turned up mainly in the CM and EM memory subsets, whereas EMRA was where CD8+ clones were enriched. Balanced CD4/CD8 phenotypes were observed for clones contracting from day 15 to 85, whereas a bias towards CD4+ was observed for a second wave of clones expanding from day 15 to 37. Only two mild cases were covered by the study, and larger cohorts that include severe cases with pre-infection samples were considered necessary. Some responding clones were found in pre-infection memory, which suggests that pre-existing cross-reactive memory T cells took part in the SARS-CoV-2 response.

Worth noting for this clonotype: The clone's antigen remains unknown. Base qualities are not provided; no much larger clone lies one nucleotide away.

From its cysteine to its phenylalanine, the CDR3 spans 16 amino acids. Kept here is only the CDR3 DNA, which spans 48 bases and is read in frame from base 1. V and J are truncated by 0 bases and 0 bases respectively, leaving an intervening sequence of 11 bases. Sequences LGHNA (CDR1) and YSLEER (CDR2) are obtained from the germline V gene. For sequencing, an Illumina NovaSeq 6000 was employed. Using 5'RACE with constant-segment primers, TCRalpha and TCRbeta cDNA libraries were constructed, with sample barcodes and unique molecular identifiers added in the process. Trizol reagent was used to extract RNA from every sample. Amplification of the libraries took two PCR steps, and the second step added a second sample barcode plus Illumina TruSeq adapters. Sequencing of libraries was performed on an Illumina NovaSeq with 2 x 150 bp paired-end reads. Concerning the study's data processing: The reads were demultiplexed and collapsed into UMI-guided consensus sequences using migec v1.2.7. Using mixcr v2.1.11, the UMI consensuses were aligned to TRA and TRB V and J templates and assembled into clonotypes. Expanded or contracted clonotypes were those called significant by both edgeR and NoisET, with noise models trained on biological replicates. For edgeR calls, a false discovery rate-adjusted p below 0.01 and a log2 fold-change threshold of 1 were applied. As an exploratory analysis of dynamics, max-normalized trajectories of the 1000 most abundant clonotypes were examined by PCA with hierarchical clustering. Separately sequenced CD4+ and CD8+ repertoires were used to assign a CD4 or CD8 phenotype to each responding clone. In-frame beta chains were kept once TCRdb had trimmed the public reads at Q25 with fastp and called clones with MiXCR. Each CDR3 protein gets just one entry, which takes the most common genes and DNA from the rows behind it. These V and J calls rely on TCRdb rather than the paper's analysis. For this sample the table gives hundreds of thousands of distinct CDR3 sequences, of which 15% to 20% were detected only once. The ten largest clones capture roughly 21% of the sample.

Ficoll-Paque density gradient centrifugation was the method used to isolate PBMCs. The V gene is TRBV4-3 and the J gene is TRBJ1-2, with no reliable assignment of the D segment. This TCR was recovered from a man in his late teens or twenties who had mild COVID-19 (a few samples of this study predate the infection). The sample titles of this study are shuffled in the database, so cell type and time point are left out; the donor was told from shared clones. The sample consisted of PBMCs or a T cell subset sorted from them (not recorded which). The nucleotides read TGCGCCAGCAGCCAAGATTTGGGAGCTGCTAACTATGGCTACACCTTC. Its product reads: CASSQDLGAANYGYTF.